These 6 T cell receptor beta chains share one sample of origin, sequenced in a study of radiotherapy plus CTLA-4 blockade in lung cancer. Assay used: immunoSEQ multiplex PCR; TCRdb lists only in-frame clones, some missing. The table lists about 88,000 clones, approximately 75% of them singletons. Source: peripheral blood, taken from a patient treated with radiotherapy plus ipilimumab. These receptors all come from a human donor with non-small cell lung cancer that progressed on radiotherapy plus ipilimumab.

The chain links TRBV5-5 to TRBJ2-5; 8 bases line up with TRBD2. V was pared by 5 bases and J by 1 base, with 13 bases of the junction left unmatched. This CDR3 is built from 17 residues. Germline CDR1 is SGHKS and CDR2 is YYEKEE (reference sequence). CDR3: CASRRGPDTSGQETQYF. For the CDR3, the DNA is TGTGCCAGCAGACGGGGACCGGATACTAGCGGCCAAGAGACCCAGTACTTC.

The V call is TRBV10-1, the J call TRBJ2-7; 12 positions match TRBD2. Germline-derived CDR1 and CDR2 are WNHNN and SYGVQD (reference sequence). The CDR3 covers 14 residues. With 4 bases clipped from V and 4 bases from J, the junction kept 2 bases outside the gene matches. This chain's CDR3 is CASSAGTSGYEQYF. The CDR3 region has the DNA TGCGCCAGCAGTGCCGGGACTAGCGGGTACGAGCAGTACTTC.

The V call is TRBV18, the J call TRBJ2-7; D is unresolved. Germline assignment: CDR1 KGHSH and CDR2 LQKENI. Trimming removed 6 bases from V and 2 bases from J, with 11 bases in between. The CDR3 has 13 residues. The CDR3 DNA follows: TGTGCCAGCTCTCTAGAAGGGACCTACGAGCAGTACTTC. This encodes CASSLEGTYEQYF.

The V gene is TRBV19, the J gene TRBJ2-7, with 11 bases lining up with TRBD1. J was trimmed by 4 bases and V by 5 bases; bases with no gene match: 13. Germline V lookup: CDR1 LNHDA, CDR2 SQIVND (reference sequence). The CDR3 totals 17 residues. This CDR3 is CASSEGQGALRTYEQYF. Written as DNA, the CDR3 is TGTGCCAGTAGTGAAGGACAGGGGGCCTTAAGAACATACGAGCAGTACTTC. Combining the CDR3 with reference TRBV19 and TRBJ2-7 gives the whole variable domain DGGITQSPKYLFRKEGQNVTLSCEQNLNHDAMYWYRQDPGQGLRLIYYSQIVNDFQKGDIAEGYSVSREKKESFPLTVTSAQKNPTAFYLCASSEGQGALRTYEQYFGPGTRLTVT.

The chain uses TRBV7-3 and TRBJ1-1; TRBD1 matches 7 bases. The V and J ends lost 5 bases and 1 base, in that order; junction bases with no gene match: 7. The CDR3 spans 15 residues. The germline V gene has CDR1 SGHTA and CDR2 FQGTGA. The CDR3 nucleotides read TGTGCCAGCAGCGACACAGGGGCGGGGAACACTGAAGCTTTCTTT. Its protein is CASSDTGAGNTEAFF.

This chain connects TRBV4-1 to TRBJ2-7; D is perhaps TRBD2 (6 bases). Trimming shortened V by 1 base and J by 3 bases, and 16 bases separated the two germline ends. CDR3 length: 16 amino acids. CDR1 and CDR2 (germline): MGHRA, YSYEKL. The CDR3 spells CASSQGRVGGLYEQYF. DNA for the CDR3: TGCGCCAGCAGCCAAGGTCGGGTCGGAGGGCTCTACGAGCAGTACTTC.